One sample yielded the 25 T cell receptor beta chains listed below, sequenced in a study of T-cell memory formation after mild COVID-19. TCRdb reanalysed the 5' RACE reads using MiXCR and keeps one entry per CDR3 protein. The profile shows fewer than 400,000 distinct CDR3 sequences, about 15% of them singletons. Sample: PBMCs or a T cell subset sorted from them (not recorded which). The source of these receptors is a man between 18 and 35 years old who had mild COVID-19 (a few samples of this study predate the infection). Cell type and time point are not known.

V usage is TRBV7-8 and J usage is TRBJ2-5, with TRBD2 matching 11 bases. CDR1 SGHVS and CDR2 FQNEAQ come from the germline V gene. The CDR3 has 14 residues. V lost 3 bases and J lost 7; bases outside the gene matches: 4. The chain's CDR3 is CASSFVAGGVTQYF. Here the CDR3 DNA reads TGTGCCAGCAGCTTCGTAGCGGGGGGGGTGACCCAGTACTTC.

The chain uses TRBV5-1 and TRBJ2-5, with D possibly matching TRBD2 (6 bases). The CDR3 loop spans 14 amino acids. V gave up 0 bases and J gave up 4 bases, with 10 bases separating them. Germline values: CDR1 SGHRS, CDR2 YFSETQ. CDR3 DNA sequence: TGCGCCAGCAGCTTGGCCGTGGGAGGAGAGACCCAGTACTTC. Translated, it gives CASSLAVGGETQYF.

The rearrangement links TRBV5-6 to TRBJ2-7; D is undetermined. The ends were cut back, 6 bases at V and 1 base at J, with 17 bases in the middle. The CDR3 spans 15 residues. Per germline, CDR1 SGHDT and CDR2 YYEEEE. The CDR3 is CASTLWNRVSYEQYV. The DNA of the CDR3 is TGTGCCAGCACCCTCTGGAATAGGGTATCCTACGAGCAGTACGTC.

The CDR3 here is CASSLYGDQETQYF. DNA for the CDR3: TGTGCCAGCAGTCTATATGGGGATCAAGAGACCCAGTACTTC. The chain uses TRBV27 and TRBJ2-5, with D unclear. Germline CDR1 reads MNHEY; CDR2 reads SMNVEV (reference sequence). The CDR3 totals 14 residues. The V gene lost 5 bases and the J gene lost 2 bases, with 12 bases spanning the gap.

The chain is built from TRBV3-1 and TRBJ2-7; D is unclear. The CDR3 has 14 residues. V lost 1 base to trimming and J lost 3 bases, with 10 bases between them. The germline gives CDR1 LGHDT, CDR2 YNNKEL (reference sequence). The CDR3 reads CASSQGLGGYEQYF. The CDR3 DNA is TGTGCCAGCAGCCAAGGACTGGGCGGCTACGAGCAGTACTTC.

The chain recombines TRBV27 with TRBJ1-5; D is perhaps TRBD1 (5 bases). V lost 4 bases and J lost 3, with 7 bases in between. Germline values: CDR1 MNHEY, CDR2 SMNVEV (reference sequence). The CDR3 has 13 residues. CDR3 nucleotides: TGTGCCAGCAGTTGGACAACCAATCAGCCCCAGCATTTT. It specifies CASSWTTNQPQHF.

This clonotype was counted only a few times. The chain employs TRBV29-1 and TRBJ2-7, with 8 bases matching TRBD2. Germline lookup yields CDR1 SQVTM and CDR2 ANQGSEA. The CDR3 spans 14 residues. V was clipped by 4 bases and J by 1 base; unmatched bases: 6. In DNA, the CDR3 is TGCAGCGTTGCCGCGGGACTAGTTTCCTACGAGCAGTACTTC. It is translated as CSVAAGLVSYEQYF.

As to this clonotype: Mismatch with germline at one junction end may stem from a read error. The rearrangement links TRBV7-9 to TRBJ2-5; 7 positions match TRBD1. The CDR3 sequence is 14 residues long. CDR1 is SEHNR and CDR2 is FQNEAQ in the germline V gene (reference sequence). This CDR3 reads CDSSPGQYQETQYF. In DNA form, the CDR3 reads TGTGACAGCAGCCCGGGACAGTACCAAGAGACCCAGTACTTC.

The chain employs TRBV7-8 and TRBJ2-7; 7 positions agree with TRBD1. The J segment lost 6 bases and the V segment lost 5 bases, leaving 7 bases of the junction unmatched. Germline V gives CDR1 SGHVS, CDR2 FQNEAQ. The CDR3 runs to 13 residues. CDR3 region: CASSQDRALEQYV. In DNA form, the CDR3 reads TGTGCCAGCAGCCAAGACAGGGCCCTCGAGCAGTACGTC.

This clonotype showed up just a few times. The V call is TRBV6-1, the J call TRBJ1-5; D gene unclear. Germline V gene lookup returns CDR1 MNHNS and CDR2 SASEGT. This CDR3 contains 16 residues. Trimming took 7 bases from V and 0 from J, leaving 16 bases between them. The CDR3 bases are TGTGCCAGCACCCCGGGAAGTAGCTATAGCAATCAGCCCCAGCATTTT. Protein: CASTPGSSYSNQPQHF.

In its sample, this clonotype was seen a few times. The chain links TRBV7-2 to TRBJ2-5; 7 bases are shared with TRBD2. The CDR3 totals 15 residues. Looked up from germline, CDR1 is SGHTA and CDR2 is FQGNSA. The J segment lost 5 bases and the V segment lost 5 bases, leaving 11 bases of the junction unmatched. CDR3 bases: TGTGCCAGCAGCCCAGCGGGACTTTCAGGGGAGACCCAGTACTTC. Its translation is CASSPAGLSGETQYF.

The chain uses TRBV12-3 or TRBV12-4 and TRBJ1-2; D unclear. The CDR3 consists of 12 residues. The V end was cut by 3 bases, the J end by 4 bases, with 6 bases between. CDR3 bases: TGTGCCAGCAGTTTTTGGGGCTATGGCTACACCTTC. As protein: CASSFWGYGYTF.

This clonotype appeared a few times. The rearrangement links TRBV3-1 to TRBJ1-1; D is perhaps TRBD1 (6 bases). CDR3 length: 14 residues. The germline V and J ends were trimmed by 5 bases and 6 bases, with 16 bases remaining between them. The V gene's germline CDR1 is LGHDT and CDR2 YNNKEL (reference sequence). The CDR3 sequence: CASSEQGDSAEAFF. In nucleotides, the CDR3 is TGTGCCAGCAGCGAACAGGGAGACTCCGCTGAAGCTTTCTTT.

This clonotype was seen a handful of times. The chain joins TRBV18 to TRBJ1-6, with 7 bases lining up with TRBD1. V was clipped by 6 bases and J by 8 bases; unmatched bases: 7. The CDR3 consists of 14 residues. The V gene's germline CDR1 is KGHSH and CDR2 LQKENI. CDR3 nucleotides: TGTGCCAGCTCCCCAGGGGGTATTGATTCACCCCTCCACTTT. It encodes CASSPGGIDSPLHF. Full variable domain (rest looked up from reference TRBV18 and TRBJ1-6): NAGVMQNPRHLVRRRGQEARLRCSPMKGHSHVYWYRQLPEEGLKFMVYLQKENIIDESGMPKERFSAEFPKEGPSILRIQQVVRGDSAAYFCASSPGGIDSPLHFGNGTRLTVT.

V usage is TRBV4-1 and J usage is TRBJ2-1, with D maybe TRBD2 (5 bases). Per germline, CDR1 MGHRA and CDR2 YSYEKL. The CDR3 spans 15 residues. The V and J ends lost 1 base and 7 bases respectively, with 14 bases between them. The CDR3 is CASSQGGGIRNEQFF. DNA for the CDR3: TGCGCCAGCAGCCAAGGAGGAGGTATTCGGAATGAGCAGTTCTTC.

The table lists this clonotype with many counts. CDR3 sequence: CASSFQNYGYTF. The CDR3 DNA reads TGTGCCAGCAGCTTTCAGAACTATGGCTACACCTTC. V is TRBV12-3 or TRBV12-4 and J is TRBJ1-2; D is unclear. The length of the CDR3 is 12 residues. With 6 bases removed from V and 2 bases from J, the gap between germline ends came to 7 bases.

The chain has TRBV11-2 and TRBJ1-2; 9 nucleotides align to TRBD1. The CDR3 sequence is 15 residues long. Trimming removed 2 bases from V and 3 bases from J; junction bases left unmatched: 4. Germline values: CDR1 SGHAT, CDR2 FQNNGV. Written as DNA, the CDR3 is TGTGCCAGCAGCTTACCGGGACAGGGATACTATGGCTACACCTTC. Translation gives CASSLPGQGYYGYTF.

The chain recombines TRBV12-3 or TRBV12-4 with TRBJ2-4; 8 bases match TRBD1. The CDR3 runs to 15 residues. V shed 7 bases, J shed 1 base, and the junction held 6 bases outside the gene matches. For the CDR3, the DNA is TGTGCCAGCACCATGACAGGGGAGGCCAAAAACATTCAGTACTTC. It codes for CASTMTGEAKNIQYF.

V usage is TRBV7-9 and J usage is TRBJ2-3; 8 bases agree with TRBD2. This CDR3 comprises 16 residues. CDR1 SEHNR and CDR2 FQNEAQ come from the germline V gene (reference sequence). The trim removed 6 bases at V and 4 bases at J, leaving 12 bases unmatched. The CDR3 protein is CASRPKPGGRADTQYF. The CDR3 DNA sequence: TGTGCCAGCAGACCGAAGCCGGGGGGGCGGGCAGATACGCAGTATTTT.

This clonotype was counted a few times. The chain combines TRBV12-3 or TRBV12-4 with TRBJ1-2; D possibly corresponds to TRBD1 (5 bases). The CDR3 covers 14 residues. V lost 4 bases and J 8 bases, leaving 17 bases between the germline ends. CDR3 protein: CASSSRTRASGYTF. DNA of the CDR3: TGTGCCAGCAGTTCAAGAACCAGGGCGTCGGGCTACACCTTC.

Ten or more counts support this clonotype. J is TRBJ2-7 and V is TRBV5-1; a possible D gene is TRBD1 (5 bases). V was clipped by 0 bases and J by 2 bases, with 9 bases between them. This CDR3 has 14 amino acids. The germline V gene has CDR1 SGHRS and CDR2 YFSETQ. The CDR3 region is CASSLDGQPYEQYF. In nucleotides, the CDR3 is TGCGCCAGCAGCTTGGACGGACAACCCTACGAGCAGTACTTC.

This clonotype was seen ten or more times. This chain joins TRBV7-2 and TRBJ1-1; TRBD1 matches at 7 bases. In germline, CDR1 is SGHTA, CDR2 FQGNSA. This CDR3 is built from 13 residues. V lost 5 bases to trimming and J lost 3 bases; unmatched junction nucleotides: 3. The CDR3 coding sequence is TGTGCCAGCAGCCCAGGGGGGTACACTGAAGCTTTCTTT. This sequence encodes CASSPGGYTEAFF.

The rearrangement joins TRBV5-1 to TRBJ2-1; 7 nucleotides agree with TRBD1. Germline V CDR1 and CDR2: SGHRS, YFSETQ. Losses at the gene ends were 3 bases for V and 7 bases for J; bases not matched to a gene: 7. The CDR3 consists of 14 residues. CDR3 sequence (DNA): TGCGCCAGCAGCTCTGAACAGGGGTGGAATGAGCAGTTCTTC. This translates into CASSSEQGWNEQFF.

The rearrangement uses TRBV9 and TRBJ2-3; 9 nucleotides line up with TRBD2. This CDR3 has 15 amino acids. The junction had 6 bases not matched to a gene; V was cut back by 1 base and J by 6 bases. From germline, CDR1 is SGDLS and CDR2 YYNGEE. CDR3 in amino acids: CASSVSLAGSDTQYF. The CDR3 bases are TGTGCCAGCAGCGTATCACTAGCGGGTAGTGATACGCAGTATTTT. Based on the CDR3 plus reference TRBV9 and TRBJ2-3, the full variable domain is DSGVTQTPKHLITATGQRVTLRCSPRSGDLSVYWYQQSLDQGLQFLIQYYNGEERAKGNILERFSAQQFPDLHSELNLSSLELGDSALYFCASSVSLAGSDTQYFGPGTRLTVL.

The table lists this clonotype with a few counts. In nucleotides, the CDR3 is TGTGCCAGCAGTTACGAGACAGGGAATGCTGAAGCTTTCTTT. It encodes CASSYETGNAEAFF. The V gene is TRBV6-5, the J gene TRBJ1-1, with TRBD1 matching 7 bases. The CDR3 loop spans 14 amino acids. The V and J ends lost 2 bases and 6 bases, in that order; junction bases with no gene match: 6. Germline values: CDR1 MNHEY, CDR2 SVGAGI.